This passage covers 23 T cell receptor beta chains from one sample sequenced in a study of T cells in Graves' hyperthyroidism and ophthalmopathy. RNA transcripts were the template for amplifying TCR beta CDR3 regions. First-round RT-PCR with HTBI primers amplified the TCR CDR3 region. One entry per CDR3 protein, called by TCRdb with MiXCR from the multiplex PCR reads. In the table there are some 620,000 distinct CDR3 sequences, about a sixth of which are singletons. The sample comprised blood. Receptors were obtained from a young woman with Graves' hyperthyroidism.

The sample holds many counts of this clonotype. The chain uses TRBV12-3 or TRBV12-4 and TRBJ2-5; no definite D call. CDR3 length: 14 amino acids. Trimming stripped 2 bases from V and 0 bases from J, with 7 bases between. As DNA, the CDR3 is TGTGCCAGCAGTTTATCAGGACACCAAGAGACCCAGTACTTC. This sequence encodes CASSLSGHQETQYF.

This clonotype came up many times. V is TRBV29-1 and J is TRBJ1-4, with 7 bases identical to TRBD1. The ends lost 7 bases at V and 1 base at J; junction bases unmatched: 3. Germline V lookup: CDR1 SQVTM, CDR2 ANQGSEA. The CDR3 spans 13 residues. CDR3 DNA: TGCAGCGCCCGGGACAGAACTAATGAAAAACTGTTTTTT. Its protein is CSARDRTNEKLFF.

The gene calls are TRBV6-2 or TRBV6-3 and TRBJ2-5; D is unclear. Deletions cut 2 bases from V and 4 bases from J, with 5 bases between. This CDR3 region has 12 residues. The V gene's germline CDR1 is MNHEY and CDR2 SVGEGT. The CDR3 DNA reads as TGTGCCAGCAGTTACACACTAGAGACCCAGTACTTC. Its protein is CASSYTLETQYF.

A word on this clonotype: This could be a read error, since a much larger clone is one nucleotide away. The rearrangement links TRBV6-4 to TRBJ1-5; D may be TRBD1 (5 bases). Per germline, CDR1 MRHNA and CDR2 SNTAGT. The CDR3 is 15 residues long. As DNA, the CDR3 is TGTGCCAGCAGACCAGTCGGGGGATCGGATCAGCCCCGGCATTTT. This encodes CASRPVGGSDQPRHF.

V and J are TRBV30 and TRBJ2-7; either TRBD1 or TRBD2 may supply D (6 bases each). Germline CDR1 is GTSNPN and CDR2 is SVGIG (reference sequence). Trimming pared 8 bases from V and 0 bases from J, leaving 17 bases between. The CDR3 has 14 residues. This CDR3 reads CALGGHESSYEQYF. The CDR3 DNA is TGTGCCCTGGGGGGCCATGAGAGCTCCTACGAGCAGTACTTC.

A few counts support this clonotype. This chain's CDR3 is CATSDLGAWDTEAFF. The CDR3 DNA is TGTGCCACCAGTGATTTAGGGGCCTGGGACACTGAAGCTTTCTTT. V usage is TRBV24-1 and J usage is TRBJ1-1; D perhaps matches TRBD1 (5 bases). The CDR3 totals 15 residues. V lost 1 base and J 3 bases, leaving 11 bases between the germline ends. Per the germline V gene, CDR1 is KGHDR and CDR2 is SFDVKD.

DNA of the CDR3: TGTGCCAGTAGTCAGACAGGGTGGGACGAGCAGTACTTC. As protein: CASSQTGWDEQYF. The rearrangement uses TRBV19 and TRBJ2-7, with 7 bases lining up with TRBD1. Germline CDR1 reads LNHDA; CDR2 reads SQIVND (reference sequence). The trim removed 5 bases at V and 5 bases at J, leaving 6 bases unmatched. There are 13 residues in the CDR3.

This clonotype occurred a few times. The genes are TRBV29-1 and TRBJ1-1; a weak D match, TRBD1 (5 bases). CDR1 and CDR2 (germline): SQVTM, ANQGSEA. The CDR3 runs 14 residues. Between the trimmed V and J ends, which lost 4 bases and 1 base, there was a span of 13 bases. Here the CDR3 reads CSVVPFTGNTEAFF. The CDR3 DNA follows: TGCAGCGTTGTTCCTTTTACAGGGAACACTGAAGCTTTCTTT.

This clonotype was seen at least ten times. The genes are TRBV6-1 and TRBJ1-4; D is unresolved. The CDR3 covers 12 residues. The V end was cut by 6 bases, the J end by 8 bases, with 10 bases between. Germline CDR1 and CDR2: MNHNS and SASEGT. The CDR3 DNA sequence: TGTGCCAGCAGGATGATGACAGAAAAACTGTTTTTT. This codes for CASRMMTEKLFF.

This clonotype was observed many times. The CDR3 DNA is TGTGCCAGCAGCTCGCCCCCCGGGAGACCTTACGGGACCCAGTACTTC. Translating it yields CASSSPPGRPYGTQYF. The chain is built from TRBV9 and TRBJ2-5, with a weak D call TRBD2 (6 bases). The length of the CDR3 is 16 residues. Germline values: CDR1 SGDLS, CDR2 YYNGEE. V lost 4 bases, J lost 7 bases, and 23 bases lay in between.

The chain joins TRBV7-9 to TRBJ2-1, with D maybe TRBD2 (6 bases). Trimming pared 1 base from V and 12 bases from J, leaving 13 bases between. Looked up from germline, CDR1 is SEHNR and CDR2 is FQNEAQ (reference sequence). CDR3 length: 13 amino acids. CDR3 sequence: CASSLGQGDLQFF. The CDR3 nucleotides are TGTGCCAGCAGCTTAGGGCAAGGGGACTTGCAGTTCTTC.

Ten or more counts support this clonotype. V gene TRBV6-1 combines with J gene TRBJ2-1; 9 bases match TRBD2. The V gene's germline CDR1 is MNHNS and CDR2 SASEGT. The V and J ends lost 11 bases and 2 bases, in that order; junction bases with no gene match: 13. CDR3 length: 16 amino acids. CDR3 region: CAGGPLAGRPYNEQFF. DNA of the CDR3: TGTGCCGGGGGTCCCCTAGCGGGGCGACCCTACAATGAGCAGTTCTTC.

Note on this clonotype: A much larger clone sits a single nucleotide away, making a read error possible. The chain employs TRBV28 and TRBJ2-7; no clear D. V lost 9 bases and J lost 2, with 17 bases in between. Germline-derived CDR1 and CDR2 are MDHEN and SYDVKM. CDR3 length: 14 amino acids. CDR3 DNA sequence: TGTGCCAGAAATGAATGGCAGGAAACCTACGAGCAGTACTTC. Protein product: CARNEWQETYEQYF.

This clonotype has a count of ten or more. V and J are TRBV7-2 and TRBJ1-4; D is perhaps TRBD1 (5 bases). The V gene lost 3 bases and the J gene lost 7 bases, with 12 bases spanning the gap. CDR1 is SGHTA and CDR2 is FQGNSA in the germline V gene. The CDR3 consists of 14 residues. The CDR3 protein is CASSFVRGGEKLFF. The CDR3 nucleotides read TGTGCCAGCAGCTTTGTTAGGGGCGGTGAAAAACTGTTTTTT.

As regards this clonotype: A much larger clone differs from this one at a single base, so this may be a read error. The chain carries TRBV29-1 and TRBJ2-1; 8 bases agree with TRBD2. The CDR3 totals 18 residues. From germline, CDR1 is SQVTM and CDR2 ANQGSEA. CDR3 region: CSVVRAGAKGRPYNERFF. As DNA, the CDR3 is TGCAGCGTTGTTCGAGCGGGAGCGAAGGGGCGGCCCTACAATGAGCGGTTCTTC.

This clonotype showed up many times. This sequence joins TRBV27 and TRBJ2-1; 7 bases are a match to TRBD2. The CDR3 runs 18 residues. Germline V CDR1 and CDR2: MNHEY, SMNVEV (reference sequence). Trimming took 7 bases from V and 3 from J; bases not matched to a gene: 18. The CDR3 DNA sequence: TGTGCCAGCACCCCCAAGGTGTGGAGCGGGATGGGCTACAATGAGCAGTTCTTC. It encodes CASTPKVWSGMGYNEQFF.

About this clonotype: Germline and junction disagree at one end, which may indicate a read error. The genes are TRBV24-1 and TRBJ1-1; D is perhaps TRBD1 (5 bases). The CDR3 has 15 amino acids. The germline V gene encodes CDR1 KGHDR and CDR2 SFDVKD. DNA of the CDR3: TGTGCCACCGGTGGCTCCCATGGAGGGACCACTGAAGCTTCCTTT. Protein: CATGGSHGGTTEASF.

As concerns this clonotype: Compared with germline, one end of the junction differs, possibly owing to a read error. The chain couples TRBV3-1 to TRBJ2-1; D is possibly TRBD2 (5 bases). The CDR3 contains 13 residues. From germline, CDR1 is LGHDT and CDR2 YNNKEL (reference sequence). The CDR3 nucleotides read TGTACCAGCAGGCGGACTCTTCCGGATGAGCAGTTCTTC. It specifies CTSRRTLPDEQFF.

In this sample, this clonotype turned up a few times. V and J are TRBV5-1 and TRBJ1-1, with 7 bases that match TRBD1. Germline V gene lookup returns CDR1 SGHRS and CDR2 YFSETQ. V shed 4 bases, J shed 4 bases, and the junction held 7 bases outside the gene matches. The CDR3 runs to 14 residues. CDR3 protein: CASSPTGQSTEAFF. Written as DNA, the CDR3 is TGCGCCAGCAGCCCTACGGGACAGAGCACTGAAGCTTTCTTT.

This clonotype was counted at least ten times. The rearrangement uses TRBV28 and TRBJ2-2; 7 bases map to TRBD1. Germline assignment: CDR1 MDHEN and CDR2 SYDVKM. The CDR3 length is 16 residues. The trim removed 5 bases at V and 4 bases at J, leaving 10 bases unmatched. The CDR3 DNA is TGTGCCAGCAGTACACCCCAGGGGGTGTTCACCGGGGAGCTGTTTTTT. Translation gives CASSTPQGVFTGELFF.

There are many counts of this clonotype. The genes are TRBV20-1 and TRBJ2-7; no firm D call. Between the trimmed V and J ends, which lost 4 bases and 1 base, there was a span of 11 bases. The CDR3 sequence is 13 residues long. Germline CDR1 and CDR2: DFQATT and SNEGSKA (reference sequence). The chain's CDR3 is CSAIRDGSYEQYF. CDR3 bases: TGCAGTGCTATCCGCGACGGATCCTACGAGCAGTACTTC.

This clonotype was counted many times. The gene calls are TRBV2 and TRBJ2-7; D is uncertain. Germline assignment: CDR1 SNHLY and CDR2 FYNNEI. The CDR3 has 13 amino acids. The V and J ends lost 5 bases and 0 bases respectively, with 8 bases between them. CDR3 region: CASSLAFSYEQYF. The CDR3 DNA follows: TGTGCCAGCAGTTTAGCCTTCTCCTACGAGCAGTACTTC. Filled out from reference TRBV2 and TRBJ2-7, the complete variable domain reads EPEVTQTPSHQVTQMGQEVILRCVPISNHLYFYWYRQILGQKVEFLVSFYNNEISEKSEIFDDQFSVERPDGSNFTLKIRSTKLEDSAMYFCASSLAFSYEQYFGPGTRLTVT.

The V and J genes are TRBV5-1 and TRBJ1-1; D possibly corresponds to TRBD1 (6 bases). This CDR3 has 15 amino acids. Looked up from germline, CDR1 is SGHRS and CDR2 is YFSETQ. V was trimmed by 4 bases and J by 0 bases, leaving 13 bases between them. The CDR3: CASSDGTFMNTEAFF. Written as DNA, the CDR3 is TGCGCCAGCAGCGACGGGACATTCATGAACACTGAAGCTTTCTTT.